This TCR beta chain was obtained from a study of cytomegalovirus exposure and HLA in healthy donors (dated by TCRdb to about 2017). A note on the overall study: According to an earlier analysis of several hundred of the donors, some 180 million T cells yielded over 100 million unique TCR beta sequences and about 300 Gb of sequence data. A later genetic analysis used genome-wide SNP genotypes for 398 of the 666 donors, treating that subset as a discovery cohort. Among some 400 genotyped donors of the cohort, an average of approximately 240,000 unique TCR beta nucleotide sequences were sequenced per donor, about a sixth of them non-productive. The study profiled the T cell repertoires of 666 subjects by immunosequencing and related them to cytomegalovirus serostatus. Roughly 290 gigabases of sequencing data and 75 million to 85 million unique TCR sequences made up an early release that covered roughly 670 HLA-typed donors. Rather than drawing on any new phenotypic data, the later analysis identified candidate immune exposures from TCR beta sequences and the way those sequences occurred across donors. Donor age, sex, ethnicity and CMV serostatus were compiled alongside the repertoire data. High-throughput TCR immunosequencing, statistical association of individual TCRs with disease status, and machine learning were combined to predict cytomegalovirus infection status. Several DR-DQ haplotypes were treated as single units for association and clustering because of strong linkage in the cohort. All discovery cohort repertoires had been generated using a single sequencing platform. HLA typing covered class I and class II loci at four-digit resolution. The genetic ancestry cluster associated with self-reported Caucasian donors included 81% of the roughly 400 genotyped donors. Typing coverage varied by locus: about 620-630 donors for A, B, C, DRB1 and DQB1; roughly 520 for DQA1; about 570 for DPA1; some 470 for DPB1. A later analysis re-examined previously published TCR beta repertoires from about 700 donors and added high-resolution HLA genotyping to investigate patterns of TCR occurrence. The study aimed to test whether signatures of past pathogen exposure could be identified by cataloging public T cell receptors. To decide whether each TCR beta V gene segment behaved as functional or pseudogenic, an earlier analysis of fewer than 750 of the donors relied on high-throughput TCR beta sequencing. A separate validation cohort of over 95 different subjects was used in addition to the roughly 720-subject first cohort. General findings and caveats noted by the study authors: While some public TCRs were present in many individuals, most TCR sequences turned up only very rarely across donors. In a later analysis, HLA-associated TCR beta chains were found to be more clonally expanded and to have lower generation probabilities than equally common non-associated chains. A few of the identified cytomegalovirus-associated TCR beta chains were confirmed in vitro to be specific for cytomegalovirus antigens. Because some donors lacked HLA typing at each locus, the association tests relied only on the typed subset. According to a later analysis, TCR association rates differed among HLA loci, with DRB1 alleles showing the most associated TCRs and HLA-C alleles showing the fewest. Linkage disequilibrium might explain the correlated functional status among segregating V segments, but an unknown experimental factor could not be ruled out. According to a later analysis, parvovirus B19, influenza, CMV and Epstein-Barr virus appeared linked to several top co-occurrence clusters. In a later genetic analysis, a missense DCLRE1C variant was associated with V-gene and J-gene trimming of TCR beta chains, and the association was replicated in an independent cohort. Compared with the 666-donor mean, donors in an Asian-associated ancestry cluster had fewer N-insertions in productive TCRs, according to a later genetic analysis. The classifier was reported to diagnose cytomegalovirus status with high specificity and sensitivity in both the original cohort and the validation cohort. The study gave a list of about 170 TCR beta chains associated with cytomegalovirus. It was suggested by the authors that the approach could potentially be generalized to other disease states and immunological phenotypes. Immune exposure information for the cohort was limited to CMV serostatus. Because counts were too low, roughly 17 rarely observed V segments, including chromosome 9 orphons, were left out of the earlier analysis of approximately 500 of the donors. The sequencing pipeline was judged likely to have produced a cluster of highly shared sequence variants as a technical artifact. Sequencing depth was assumed to be roughly uniform across donors in the presence/absence analyses, though that assumption may not hold. A further reported finding was that TCR beta sequences accurately predicted the HLA-A and HLA-B alleles for most subjects in the first cohort. Broadly in line with IMGT annotations, most TCR beta V segments showed up in productive rearrangements about 90% or about 30% of the time in an earlier analysis of around 550 of the donors. When HLA alleles, especially DR and DQ, strongly co-occurred, TCR associations were difficult to assign to individual alleles. According to a later analysis, most CMV-associated TCR beta chains appeared to be HLA-restricted, and the HLA associations seemed to be driven largely by CMV exposure. At a false discovery rate of 0.05, a later analysis linked 16,951 TCR beta sequences to specific HLA alleles. This cohort had only TCR beta chains sequenced, and the lack of alpha or paired-chain data limited which features could be detected.

Library prep was done by the immunoSEQ multiplex PCR assay. For the multiplex PCR, a mixture combining 60 forward primers for TCR Vbeta segments and 13 reverse primers for TCR Jbeta segments was used. The CDR3 region of rearranged TCR beta genes was amplified from genomic DNA with a multiplex PCR assay. On the Illumina HiSeq System, the amplified TCR beta libraries were sequenced as 87-base-pair reads. Per the source publication's procedure: A later analysis counted some 74 million unique TCR beta chains across the 600 to 850 repertoires, and roughly 11 million of these chains were shared by at least two donors. Raw reads were error-corrected and collapsed into unique sequences by a nearest-neighbor algorithm in which closely related sequences were merged to remove PCR and sequencing errors. V, D and J gene segments were assigned by aligning CDR3 sequences to IMGT reference sequences. Each retained sequence needed at least a six-nucleotide match to both a V gene segment and a J gene segment. A rearrangement was called productive if the CDR3 had no stop codons and remained in frame with V and J, and every other rearrangement was called non-productive. Following IMGT convention, CDR3 was defined as the stretch from the second conserved V-encoded cysteine to the conserved J-encoded phenylalanine. In an earlier analysis of approximately 590 of the donors, sequences lacking an unambiguous match to a single V gene segment were excluded. An earlier analysis of a few hundred of the donors called V segments functional above 56.7% productive rearrangements and segregating when the between-donor standard deviation exceeded 5%. To diagnose cytomegalovirus status from the catalog of TCR beta chain sequences, a statistical classification framework was built. V and J gene assignment, in a later analysis, came from comparing TCR nucleotide sequences with IMGT/GENE-DB human TR gene sequences. A later analysis assigned CDR3 sequences and most-parsimonious VDJ recombination scenarios with the TCRdist pipeline. In a later analysis, every TCR beta chain was defined by the combination of its CDR3 amino acid sequence and its V-gene family, and reads without a unique V-gene family were dropped. To address suspected cross-contamination and a sequencing artifact, a later analysis removed around 590 highly shared, low-generation-probability nucleotide sequences. In a later analysis, a clonal expansion index was calculated for each public chain from normalized within-repertoire ranks of inferred template counts. Generation probabilities in a later analysis came from a VDJ recombination model fitted to out-of-frame rearrangements, and those results were checked against IGoR. In a later analysis, TCR-TCR, TCR-HLA and TCR-CMV co-occurrence was scored with hypergeometric tests, and a repertoire-size bias correction was applied to TCR pairs. A later analysis estimated false discovery rates by permuting HLA or CMV assignments 20 times. In a later analysis, co-occurring TCRs were grouped with DBSCAN, and TCRdist sequence similarity was added when clustering was performed within HLA-allele-positive subsets. Co-occurrence clustering excluded repertoires with fewer than 30,000 or more than 120,000 public chains, plus five with anomalous nucleotide sharing. TCRdb carries this immuneACCESS record with in-frame sequences only. Its versions omit some clonotypes, under half of them owing to an unresolved V gene in the studies checked, with the rest unexplained. Clone size and the V and J calls come from that table; the DNA yielded D and trimming. Counted in this sample were some 160,000 clones; about 79% of them appeared once. The top ten clonotypes cover roughly 6.7% of the sample.

Note on this clone: Its antigen is still unknown. Per-nucleotide qualities are absent, and no much larger clonotype sits a single base away.

The cohort was made up of roughly 670 healthy bone marrow donors. All cohort members were sampled while nominally healthy, although unrecorded immune exposures were likely present. The donor was CMV seropositive and belonged to the group of 250 to 350 seropositive cohort members. A peripheral blood sample was collected from each donor, and TCR beta sequencing was performed on peripheral blood mononuclear cells. Genomic DNA was extracted from the blood cell samples with the Qiagen DNeasy Blood Extraction Kit. The specimen sequenced was PBMCs. This clonotype originated in a man aged 50 to 59 in good health and CMV-seropositive.

The CDR3 in this case is CASSLEGGGGGYGYTF. The sequenced DNA is TGCGCCAGCAGCTTGGAAGGCGGGGGCGGAGGCTATGGCTACACCTTC. The rearranged segments are TRBV5-1 and TRBJ1-2; 6 matching bases give a weak D call of TRBD1. V gives up 0 bases and J gives up 4 bases, and the segment between their germline ends measures 16 bases. Looking up the germline V gene yields CDR1 SGHRS and CDR2 YFSETQ. The CDR3 holds 16 amino acids from the cysteine to the phenylalanine. Solely the CDR3 DNA is kept, with 48 bases framed from the first base.